A single sample is the source of the 27 T cell receptor beta chains below, sequenced in a study of T cell changes during pregnancy in multiple sclerosis. TCRdb keeps only in-frame clones here, not all; method: immunoSEQ multiplex PCR. The sample carries 65,000 to 95,000 clones, 90% to 95% recorded once. Material: peripheral blood, obtained after pregnancy. Receptor source: a female donor in good health, enrolled as a control in a pregnancy study.

The chain couples TRBV6-6 to TRBJ1-2; D unresolved. V lost 5 bases, J lost 2 bases, and 12 bases lay in between. The V gene's germline CDR1 is MNHNY and CDR2 SVGAGI (reference sequence). This CDR3 is built from 14 residues. The CDR3 region is CASSQTGWNYGYTF. For the CDR3, the DNA is TGTGCCAGCAGTCAAACCGGGTGGAACTATGGCTACACCTTC.

This sequence joins TRBV18 and TRBJ1-1, with D perhaps TRBD1 (5 bases). This CDR3 comprises 15 residues. Germline CDR1 is KGHSH and CDR2 is LQKENI. V was trimmed by 0 bases and J by 5 bases, leaving 13 bases between them. The CDR3 DNA follows: TGTGCCAGCTCACCACCCGGGAGGGGAGGGACTGAAGCTTTCTTT. Its translation is CASSPPGRGGTEAFF. The full variable domain, completed using reference TRBV18 and TRBJ1-1, is NAGVMQNPRHLVRRRGQEARLRCSPMKGHSHVYWYRQLPEEGLKFMVYLQKENIIDESGMPKERFSAEFPKEGPSILRIQQVVRGDSAAYFCASSPPGRGGTEAFFGQGTRLTVV.

The chain uses TRBV7-9 and TRBJ2-7; TRBD2 agrees at 10 bases. The length of the CDR3 is 15 residues. V lost 3 bases and J lost 6; bases outside the gene matches: 8. CDR1 and CDR2 (germline): SEHNR, FQNEAQ (reference sequence). The CDR3 DNA reads TGTGCCAGCAGCTTTACTAGCGGGGATTTCGGCGAGCAGTACTTC. Translated, it gives CASSFTSGDFGEQYF.

The rearrangement joins TRBV6-4 to TRBJ2-2; D unclear. CDR3 size: 14 residues. Germline V gene lookup returns CDR1 MRHNA and CDR2 SNTAGT. V was clipped by 4 bases and J by 2 bases, with 8 bases between them. CDR3 amino acids: CASSVLENTGELFF. The CDR3 DNA reads as TGTGCCAGCAGTGTTCTAGAAAACACCGGGGAGCTGTTTTTT.

This clone was counted a few times. The rearrangement links TRBV6-8 to TRBJ1-5; tentatively, D is TRBD1 (5 bases). Germline CDR1 reads MNHGY; CDR2 reads SAAAGT. V lost 3 bases and J 4 bases, leaving 19 bases between the germline ends. The CDR3 totals 17 residues. CDR3 sequence (DNA): TGTGCCAGCAGTTATGGGGATACCGGGACTAAGAATCAGCCCCAGCATTTT. Translating it yields CASSYGDTGTKNQPQHF.

CDR3 sequence (DNA): TGCGCCAGCAGCCAAATCCGGGGGGACTCCTACGAGCAGTACTTC. Amino acid sequence: CASSQIRGDSYEQYF. This chain joins TRBV4-1 and TRBJ2-7, with TRBD2 matching 7 bases. Germline trimming cut 2 bases from V and 0 bases from J; bases unmatched to any gene: 4. This CDR3 contains 15 residues. Germline CDR1 reads MGHRA; CDR2 reads YSYEKL.

This clone was seen only once. The chain couples TRBV6-1 to TRBJ2-7; TRBD1 agrees at 7 bases. Germline V gene lookup returns CDR1 MNHNS and CDR2 SASEGT. V lost 1 base to trimming and J lost 2 bases; unmatched junction nucleotides: 11. The CDR3 runs to 17 residues. The CDR3 region is CASSEGELGTVPYEQYF. For the CDR3, the DNA is TGTGCCAGCAGTGAAGGGGAGTTAGGGACAGTCCCCTACGAGCAGTACTTC.

The CDR3 is CASSLGWGVTGRNEQYF. The CDR3 coding sequence is TGTGCCAGCAGCTTGGGCTGGGGGGTGACAGGGCGCAACGAGCAGTACTTC. The chain couples TRBV5-4 to TRBJ2-7; maybe TRBD1 (7 bases). CDR3 length equals 17 residues. CDR1 and CDR2 (germline): SGHNT, YYREEE (reference sequence). V was pared by 0 bases and J by 5 bases, with 21 bases between.

The chain couples TRBV11-2 to TRBJ2-1; TRBD2 aligns across 8 bases. J was trimmed by 2 bases and V by 5 bases; bases with no gene match: 11. This CDR3 is 17 amino acids long. Germline CDR1 is SGHAT and CDR2 is FQNNGV. CDR3 nucleotides: TGTGCCAGCAGCCCCTTAGTTAGCGGGACACCCTACAATGAGCAGTTCTTC. Its protein is CASSPLVSGTPYNEQFF.

The genes are TRBV28 and TRBJ1-2, with D possibly TRBD1 on 5 matching bases. The CDR3 contains 14 residues. Trimming pared 7 bases from V and 8 bases from J, leaving 20 bases between. The V gene's germline CDR1 is MDHEN and CDR2 SYDVKM. The CDR3 region is CASTYPGGGEGYTF. CDR3 coding DNA: TGTGCCAGCACCTACCCCGGTGGAGGGGAGGGCTACACCTTC.

This chain's CDR3 is CASSPRDPWGAFF. DNA of the CDR3: TGTGCCAGCAGTCCCCGGGATCCGTGGGGAGCTTTCTTT. The chain is built from TRBV28 and TRBJ1-1; D remains unclear. The ends were cut back, 5 bases at V and 10 bases at J, with 17 bases in the middle. The CDR3 length is 13 residues. The germline CDR1 and CDR2 sequences are MDHEN and SYDVKM.

J is TRBJ2-2 and V is TRBV28; perhaps TRBD1 as D (6 bases). The CDR3 extends over 17 amino acids. V was cut by 4 bases and J by 5 bases, with 20 bases left in between. Germline V lookup: CDR1 MDHEN, CDR2 SYDVKM. Here the CDR3 DNA reads TGTGCCAGCAGTTCCGGCACAGGGCGTGGCCGAACCGGGGAGCTGTTTTTT. This sequence encodes CASSSGTGRGRTGELFF.

The chain employs TRBV18 and TRBJ2-5, with no clear D. CDR3 length: 13 residues. The germline V gene has CDR1 KGHSH and CDR2 LQKENI. Trimming took off 3 bases at V and 2 bases at J, with 7 bases between the two ends. The DNA for the CDR3 is TGTGCCAGCTCACCCCCCACACAAGAGACCCAGTACTTC. It encodes CASSPPTQETQYF.

The chain links TRBV27 to TRBJ2-7, with 11 bases matching TRBD2. V was clipped by 1 base and J by 4 bases; unmatched bases: 0. This CDR3 has 14 residues. Germline-derived CDR1 and CDR2 are MNHEY and SMNVEV (reference sequence). CDR3 sequence reads: CASSLLAGGYEQYF. CDR3 nucleotides: TGTGCCAGCAGTTTATTAGCGGGGGGGTACGAGCAGTACTTC.

This clone was picked up one time. V and J are TRBV18 and TRBJ2-5; 10 bases are shared with TRBD2. V was clipped by 2 bases and J by 5 bases; unmatched bases: 17. Germline V gene lookup returns CDR1 KGHSH and CDR2 LQKENI. This CDR3 has 19 residues. The CDR3 bases are TGTGCCAGCTCACCAAAACTCCTAGCGGGAGATATACCTCGGGAGACCCAGTACTTC. It is translated as CASSPKLLAGDIPRETQYF.

This chain links TRBV21-1 with TRBJ1-4; the table's D call TRBD1 went unverified against the DNA. TRBV21-1 is a recognized pseudogene. The CDR3 loop spans 15 amino acids. In nucleotides, the CDR3 is TGTGCCAGCAGCGGGCCTCAGGCCGGTAATGAAAAACTGTTTTTT. Amino acids: CASSGPQAGNEKLFF.

The J gene is TRBJ1-1, the V gene TRBV5-6; 7 bases are shared with TRBD1. CDR3 length: 14 residues. The V gene end was trimmed by 4 bases and the J gene end by 8 bases; junction bases not matched to a gene: 11. CDR1 is SGHDT, CDR2 YYEEEE, per germline. The CDR3 bases are TGTGCCAGCAGCATAGGACAGGCCCGTGGAGAAGCTTTCTTT. It encodes CASSIGQARGEAFF. The full variable domain, its missing parts supplied by reference TRBV5-6 and TRBJ1-1, is DAGVTQSPTHLIKTRGQQVTLRCSPKSGHDTVSWYQQALGQGPQFIFQYYEEEERQRGNFPDRFSGHQFPNYSSELNVNALLLGDSALYLCASSIGQARGEAFFGQGTRLTVV.

The chain couples TRBV9 to TRBJ1-4; D not certain. The CDR3 covers 16 residues. The germline gives CDR1 SGDLS, CDR2 YYNGEE. Trimming left V 4 bases short and J 7 bases short, with 20 bases between. CDR3 protein: CASSSSRGNVGEKLFF. The DNA for the CDR3 is TGTGCCAGCAGCTCCTCTAGAGGCAACGTGGGTGAAAAACTGTTTTTT.

The J gene is TRBJ1-3, the V gene TRBV7-2; D gene ambiguous. Germline V gene sequence: CDR1 SGHTA, CDR2 FQGNSA. CDR3 length: 16 amino acids. V was trimmed by 1 base and J by 0 bases, leaving 10 bases between them. CDR3 DNA sequence: TGTGCCAGCAGCTTAGATCTGGTCAGCTCTGGAAACACCATATATTTT. It encodes CASSLDLVSSGNTIYF.

The rearrangement uses TRBV11-3 and TRBJ2-1; weak D call: TRBD2 (6 bases). CDR1 and CDR2 (germline): SGHNT, YENEEA. The CDR3 is made up of 13 amino acids. The ends were cut back, 4 bases at V and 6 bases at J, with 10 bases in the middle. The CDR3 nucleotides are TGTGCCAGCAGCTGGGGGGTCTCCAATGAGCAGTTCTTC. It yields the protein CASSWGVSNEQFF.

In DNA, the CDR3 is TGTGCCTGGAGTGTGGGGGGGGCGGATCAGGGTCAGCCCCAGCATTTT. Its translation is CAWSVGGADQGQPQHF. The gene calls are TRBV30 and TRBJ1-5, with TRBD1 as a possible D gene (6 bases). The germline gives CDR1 GTSNPN, CDR2 SVGIG (reference sequence). Trimming shortened V by 0 bases and J by 6 bases, and 18 bases separated the two germline ends. The CDR3 extends over 16 amino acids.

The chain recombines TRBV7-9 with TRBJ1-2; D is unclear. Germline V gene lookup returns CDR1 SEHNR and CDR2 FQNEAQ (reference sequence). This CDR3 region has 11 residues. V dropped 5 bases and J dropped 6 bases, with 7 bases sitting between them. CDR3 sequence (DNA): TGTGCCAGCAGCCGAGGGAATGGCTACACCTTC. It is translated as CASSRGNGYTF.

This clone came up once. V is TRBV9 and J is TRBJ2-1, with TRBD2 identical over 11 bases. Unmatched junction bases numbered 6, after V lost 3 bases and J lost 4 bases. The CDR3 sequence is 16 residues long. Germline V gene sequence: CDR1 SGDLS, CDR2 YYNGEE. CDR3 coding DNA: TGTGCCAGCAGCGATCAAACTAGCGGGAGATACAATGAGCAGTTCTTC. It is translated as CASSDQTSGRYNEQFF.

The chain joins TRBV9 to TRBJ2-5, with D perhaps TRBD2 (5 bases). V dropped 0 bases and J dropped 4 bases, with 16 bases sitting between them. The germline gives CDR1 SGDLS, CDR2 YYNGEE. The length of the CDR3 is 16 residues. The CDR3 DNA reads TGTGCCAGCAGCGTAGCGGCAAGGGCGAGGGCAGAGACCCAGTACTTC. It is translated as CASSVAARARAETQYF.

This clone was recorded once. J is TRBJ2-3 and V is TRBV11-2; 7 bases fit TRBD2. Trimming cost V 5 bases and J 10 bases; bases outside gene matches: 6. CDR1 and CDR2 from the germline V gene are SGHAT and FQNNGV. This CDR3 has 12 residues. The CDR3 DNA reads as TGTGCCAGCAGCCAACGTGGGGGGGCGCAGTATTTT. It specifies CASSQRGGAQYF.

V is TRBV4-2 and J is TRBJ2-5, with 10 bases aligning to TRBD2. This CDR3 is built from 20 residues. Trimming cost V 1 base and J 0 bases; bases outside gene matches: 14. Germline lookup yields CDR1 LGHNA and CDR2 YNFKEQ. The CDR3 spells CASSQAPLYQLAGYQETQYF. The CDR3 coding sequence is TGTGCCAGCAGCCAAGCACCGCTATATCAACTAGCGGGGTACCAAGAGACCCAGTACTTC.

This chain uses TRBV30 with TRBJ2-1; possibly TRBD1 for D (6 bases). This CDR3 spans 15 amino acids. The V end lost 6 bases, the J end lost 3 bases, and 18 bases lay between the germline ends. In germline, CDR1 is GTSNPN, CDR2 SVGIG (reference sequence). CDR3 sequence reads: CACDRDTANYNEQFF. CDR3 bases: TGTGCCTGCGATCGGGACACGGCCAACTACAATGAGCAGTTCTTC.